This TCR beta chain was identified in a study of shared clonotypes between healthy human individuals. Sequenced by immunoSEQ multiplex PCR; TCRdb stores in-frame clones only, minus some. The top ten clones hold more than 10% of a sample with about half a million clones, approximately 82% of them seen once. The length of the CDR3 is 15 residues. V lost 2 bases to trimming and J lost 0 bases, with 9 bases between them. CDR1 is MNHEY, CDR2 SVGAGI, per germline. Sequencing was performed on PBMCs. The TCR comes from a woman aged 40 to 50 in good health. Some clones in this sample may be carry-over from other donors' samples. The chain joins TRBV6-5 to TRBJ2-3; maybe TRBD1 (5 bases). The CDR3 sequence: CASSYRGPSTDTQYF. CDR3 nucleotides: TGTGCCAGCAGTTACAGGGGTCCTAGCACAGATACGCAGTATTTT.